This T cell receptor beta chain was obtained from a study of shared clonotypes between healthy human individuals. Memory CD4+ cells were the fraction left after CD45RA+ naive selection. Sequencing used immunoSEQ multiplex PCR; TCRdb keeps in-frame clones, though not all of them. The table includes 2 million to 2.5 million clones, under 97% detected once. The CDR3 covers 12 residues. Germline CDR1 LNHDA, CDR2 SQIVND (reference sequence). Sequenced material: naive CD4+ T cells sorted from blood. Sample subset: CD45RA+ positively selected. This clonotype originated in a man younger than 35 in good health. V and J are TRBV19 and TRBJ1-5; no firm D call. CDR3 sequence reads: CATSSLYQPQHF. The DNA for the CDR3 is TGTGCTACTTCTTCCCTCTATCAGCCCCAGCATTTT. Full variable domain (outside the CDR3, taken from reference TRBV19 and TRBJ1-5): DGGITQSPKYLFRKEGQNVTLSCEQNLNHDAMYWYRQDPGQGLRLIYYSQIVNDFQKGDIAEGYSVSREKKESFPLTVTSAQKNPTAFYLCATSSLYQPQHFGDGTRLSIL.